The entry below gives a single T cell receptor (beta chain) sequence along with its context. The target antigen is unknown. Using immunoSEQ multiplex PCR, the repertoire was profiled, and TCRdb retains in-frame clones only, with some absent. The top ten hold over 0.12% of the sample, which has millions of clones, 90% to 95% seen once. This record belongs to a study of shared clonotypes between healthy human individuals. About the study: A couple of women and three men aged 18 to 49 made up the donors. CD4 naive and CD4 memory each took three plates per donor, while CD8 naive took two and CD8 memory one.

CDR1 is SGHNT, CDR2 YYREEE, per germline (reference sequence). This CDR3 spans 16 amino acids. V dropped 4 bases and J dropped 3; count of bases not matched to a gene: 12. Study-level results: Non-shared clonotypes had lower generation probabilities than clonotypes shared by all four sorted-subset donors.

The source material was naive CD4+ T cells sorted from blood. The subset is: CD45RA+ positively selected. This chain connects TRBV5-4 to TRBJ1-2; 7 bases are a match to TRBD1. The origin of this receptor is a man aged 18 to 35 in good health. CDR3 residues: CASSPGRGPPDYGYTF. In nucleotides, the CDR3 is TGTGCCAGCAGCCCGGGGAGGGGGCCGCCTGACTATGGCTACACCTTC.